The 20 T cell receptor beta chains below were found in one sample sequenced in a study of T-cell reconstitution after alpha-beta-depleted transplantation in children. Unique molecular identifiers featured in how the TCRbeta library was prepared. TCRdb fed the PCR reads into MiXCR, producing one record per CDR3 protein. The sample shows roughly 280,000 distinct CDR3 sequences, more than 9% of them seen only once. The input for sequencing was peripheral blood, taken 180 days after TCRalphabeta/CD19-depleted stem cell transplant. All receptors come from a male patient aged 2 to 9 who had a stem cell transplant for chronic granulomatous disease, so the T cells may come from the graft donor.

At least ten counts were recorded for this clonotype. The V call is TRBV27, the J call TRBJ2-4, with D maybe TRBD1 (5 bases). Trimming removed 3 bases from V and 5 bases from J, with 11 bases in between. CDR1 is MNHEY and CDR2 is SMNVEV in the germline V gene (reference sequence). There are 14 residues in the CDR3. The CDR3 region has the DNA TGTGCCAGCAGTTTCCTCGACAGACAAAACATTCAGTACTTC. Amino acid sequence: CASSFLDRQNIQYF.

Remarks on this clonotype: One base away lies a much larger clone, so this may be a sequencing read error. The rearrangement links TRBV5-5 to TRBJ1-3, with D perhaps TRBD1 (5 bases). V was shortened by 5 bases and J by 2 bases, with 14 bases between the two germline ends. Germline-derived CDR1 and CDR2 are SGHKS and YYEKEE (reference sequence). CDR3 length equals 15 residues. The DNA of the CDR3 is TGTGCCAGCAGAGTCACAGGCCCTACTGGAAACACCATATATTTT. It codes for CASRVTGPTGNTIYF.

This clonotype was picked up many times. J is TRBJ2-1 and V is TRBV28; TRBD2 matches 8 bases. Germline values: CDR1 MDHEN, CDR2 SYDVKM. V lost 4 bases, J lost 0 bases, and 2 bases stayed unmatched. The CDR3 has 15 residues. CDR3 DNA: TGTGCCAGCAGTTCACTAGCGGTCTCCTACAATGAGCAGTTCTTC. This encodes CASSSLAVSYNEQFF. Using reference TRBV28 and TRBJ2-1 for the parts outside the CDR3, the full variable domain is DVKVTQSSRYLVKRTGEKVFLECVQDMDHENMFWYRQDPGLGLRLIYFSYDVKMKEKGDIPEGYSVSREKKERFSLILESASTNQTSMYLCASSSLAVSYNEQFFGPGTRLTVL.

This clonotype was detected many times. The V call is TRBV27, the J call TRBJ2-1; 8 nucleotides agree with TRBD2. V shed 5 bases, J shed 7 bases, and the junction held 10 bases outside the gene matches. CDR3 length: 15 amino acids. Germline lookup yields CDR1 MNHEY and CDR2 SMNVEV (reference sequence). CDR3 sequence: CASSLKRERVNEQFF. The DNA of the CDR3 is TGTGCCAGCAGTCTGAAGCGGGAGAGAGTGAATGAGCAGTTCTTC.

This clonotype was seen at least ten times. The rearrangement uses TRBV5-4 and TRBJ2-7; the match to TRBD2 covers 7 bases. Germline assignment: CDR1 SGHNT and CDR2 YYREEE (reference sequence). V was pared by 0 bases and J by 0 bases, with 6 bases of the junction left unmatched. The CDR3 has 16 amino acids. CDR3 sequence: CASSLGGASGSYEQYF. The CDR3 DNA reads as TGTGCCAGCAGCTTGGGTGGGGCTAGCGGCTCCTACGAGCAGTACTTC. Drawing the rest from reference TRBV5-4 and TRBJ2-7, the complete variable domain is ETGVTQSPTHLIKTRGQQVTLRCSSQSGHNTVSWYQQALGQGPQFIFQYYREEENGRGNFPPRFSGLQFPNYSSELNVNALELDDSALYLCASSLGGASGSYEQYFGPGTRLTVT.

This clonotype was counted between two and nine times. V is TRBV20-1 and J is TRBJ1-2; tentatively, D is TRBD1 (6 bases). The V gene lost 5 bases and the J gene lost 3 bases, with 16 bases spanning the gap. The CDR3 totals 14 residues. Germline loops: CDR1 DFQATT, CDR2 SNEGSKA (reference sequence). CDR3 sequence reads: CSAQPRQVDYGYTF. The CDR3 DNA reads as TGCAGTGCTCAACCCCGACAGGTGGACTATGGCTACACCTTC.

This clonotype occurred many times. The V call is TRBV28, the J call TRBJ2-1; perhaps D is TRBD1 or TRBD2 (5 bases each). Germline assignment: CDR1 MDHEN and CDR2 SYDVKM. V lost 3 bases to trimming and J lost 14 bases, with 11 bases between them. This CDR3 region has 11 residues. For the CDR3, the DNA is TGTGCCAGCAGTTTCGGGACGATGGAGTTCTTC. Amino acids: CASSFGTMEFF.

This clonotype was found many times. V usage is TRBV20-1 and J usage is TRBJ2-3, with D perhaps assigned TRBD1 or TRBD2 (6 bases each). The V gene's germline CDR1 is DFQATT and CDR2 SNEGSKA (reference sequence). The CDR3 loop spans 13 amino acids. The CDR3 DNA is TGCAGCGGGGGACAAGTTAGCACAGATACGCAGTATTTT. Protein: CSGGQVSTDTQYF.

At least ten counts were recorded for this clonotype. The chain joins TRBV7-2 to TRBJ2-3; 13 bases align to TRBD2. Losses at the gene ends were 4 bases for V and 0 bases for J; bases not matched to a gene: 1. The CDR3 runs 16 residues. Germline assignment: CDR1 SGHTA and CDR2 FQGNSA. CDR3 protein: CASSWGLAGSTDTQYF. Here the CDR3 DNA reads TGTGCCAGCAGCTGGGGACTAGCGGGGAGCACAGATACGCAGTATTTT.

This clonotype was counted ten times or more. The rearrangement uses TRBV12-3 or TRBV12-4 and TRBJ1-5; TRBD1 is a possible D gene (5 bases). V was cut by 5 bases and J by 2 bases, with 16 bases left in between. CDR3 length: 16 amino acids. This CDR3 is CASSPLVGDGNQPQHF. CDR3 DNA: TGTGCCAGCAGTCCCCTGGTGGGGGACGGCAATCAGCCCCAGCATTTT.

On this clonotype itself: Being one base from a much bigger clone, this may be a read error. The V and J genes are TRBV7-2 and TRBJ2-7; 8 bases align to TRBD1. CDR1 is SGHTA, CDR2 FQGNSA, per germline. This CDR3 comprises 15 residues. Here the CDR3 reads CSSSTTGGTYYEQYF. CDR3 in DNA: TGTTCCAGCAGCACAACAGGGGGGACCTACTACGAGCAGTACTTC. Variable domain in full (rest from reference TRBV7-2 and TRBJ2-7): GAGVSQSPSNKVTEKGKDVELRCDPISGHTALYWYRQSLGQGLEFLIYFQGNSAPDKSGLPSDRFSAERTGGSVSTLTIQRTQQEDSAVYLCSSSTTGGTYYEQYFGPGTRLTVT.

With regard to this clonotype: A clone one base away is much larger, so this may be a read error. The genes are TRBV11-2 and TRBJ2-7; a possible D gene is TRBD1 (5 bases). Germline lookup yields CDR1 SGHAT and CDR2 FQNNGV. The CDR3 runs to 15 residues. V shed 3 bases and J shed 5 bases, with 17 bases lying between them. The CDR3 sequence is CASSLFCIGVDEQYF. The DNA for the CDR3 is TGTGCCAGCAGCTTGTTTTGTATAGGGGTCGACGAGCAGTACTTC.

This clonotype was observed many times. The V gene is TRBV6-2 or TRBV6-3, the J gene TRBJ2-2, with a tentative D call TRBD2 (6 bases). CDR3 length: 15 amino acids. Germline V gene lookup returns CDR1 MNHEY and CDR2 SVGEGT. With 4 bases removed from V and 3 bases from J, the gap between germline ends came to 12 bases. The CDR3 DNA is TGTGCCAGCAGTTTTGGAGGGACCCACACCGGGGAGCTGTTTTTT. This encodes CASSFGGTHTGELFF.

This clonotype was counted at least ten times. The rearrangement uses TRBV3-1 and TRBJ2-7; no clear D gene. The germline gives CDR1 LGHDT, CDR2 YNNKEL (reference sequence). The CDR3 spans 14 residues. V was pared by 1 base and J by 6 bases, with 13 bases between. The CDR3 DNA sequence: TGTGCCAGCAGCCAAGTTGTTTGGGAAGGCGAGCAGTACTTC. Translated: CASSQVVWEGEQYF.

There are many counts of this clonotype. The genes are TRBV5-1 and TRBJ1-5, with unresolved D. Trimming stripped 4 bases from V and 0 bases from J, with 11 bases between. Germline V lookup: CDR1 SGHRS, CDR2 YFSETQ. CDR3 length: 15 amino acids. CDR3 sequence: CASSRTPYSNQPQHF. For the CDR3, the DNA is TGCGCCAGCAGCCGAACACCCTATAGCAATCAGCCCCAGCATTTT.

Ten or more counts support this clonotype. This chain joins TRBV6-2 or TRBV6-3 and TRBJ2-3; 7 bases are a match to TRBD2. Losses at the gene ends were 4 bases for V and 2 bases for J; bases not matched to a gene: 6. The germline gives CDR1 MNHEY, CDR2 SVGEGT. The CDR3 consists of 15 residues. In nucleotides, the CDR3 is TGTGCCAGCAGTTCAGCGGGGAGGTTCACAGATACGCAGTATTTT. This sequence encodes CASSSAGRFTDTQYF.

The chain joins TRBV3-1 to TRBJ2-1; 10 bases line up with TRBD2. V shed 7 bases, J shed 6 bases, and the junction held 15 bases outside the gene matches. Germline V gene sequence: CDR1 LGHDT, CDR2 YNNKEL (reference sequence). The CDR3 is 17 residues long. The CDR3 loop is CASTRTSGKLAGNEQFF. The CDR3 DNA reads as TGTGCCAGCACCCGGACTAGCGGAAAACTCGCGGGCAATGAGCAGTTCTTC.

This clonotype appeared many times. The chain couples TRBV5-1 to TRBJ2-1; TRBD1 might be the D (6 bases). The germline V and J ends were trimmed by 1 base and 5 bases, with 16 bases remaining between them. The CDR3 spans 16 residues. Germline values: CDR1 SGHRS, CDR2 YFSETQ. CDR3 nucleotide sequence: TGCGCCAGCAGCTTGTGGACAGCCTTAAGGGACAATGAGCAGTTCTTC. Protein: CASSLWTALRDNEQFF.

This clonotype was picked up many times. The rearrangement joins TRBV27 to TRBJ1-5; unclear D gene. Trimming cost V 4 bases and J 2 bases, with 12 bases left between them. The germline gives CDR1 MNHEY, CDR2 SMNVEV (reference sequence). This CDR3 is 15 amino acids long. The CDR3 region is CASSSGSRGNQPQHF. The CDR3 DNA sequence: TGTGCCAGCAGTTCGGGGTCTAGGGGCAATCAGCCCCAGCATTTT.

This clonotype has at least ten counts. The genes are TRBV12-3 or TRBV12-4 and TRBJ2-7; D might be TRBD2 (5 bases). This CDR3 has 15 residues. V was clipped by 3 bases and J by 0 bases, with 12 bases between them. CDR3 DNA sequence: TGTGCCAGCAGTTTTATTGGGAGTTACTCCTACGAGCAGTACTTC. This sequence encodes CASSFIGSYSYEQYF.